This entry lists 12 T cell receptor beta chains sequenced from one sample in a study of beta chain features in type 1 diabetes. Every isolated RNA sample was fully reverse transcribed, so sequencing captured expressed TCRB transcripts. Sequencing used immunoSEQ multiplex PCR; TCRdb keeps in-frame clones, though not all of them. The sample includes hundreds of thousands of clones, 25% to 35% of them seen just once. Sequencing was done on a sample of naive CD4+ T cells from blood. These receptors all come from a man aged 18 to 30 in good health.

This clone has only a few counts. J is TRBJ2-5 and V is TRBV13; TRBD1 might be the D (6 bases). The CDR3 has 17 residues. V lost 3 bases to trimming and J lost 4 bases, with 21 bases between them. Per the germline V gene, CDR1 is PRHDT and CDR2 is FYEKMQ (reference sequence). This chain's CDR3 is CASSLRVPGHRGETQYF. The CDR3, as DNA: TGTGCCAGCAGCTTGCGTGTTCCGGGACACCGGGGAGAGACCCAGTACTTC.

The sample holds a few counts of this clone. The chain has TRBV29-1 and TRBJ2-1; 7 positions agree with TRBD2. V shed 6 bases, J shed 0 bases, and the junction held 8 bases outside the gene matches. Germline-derived CDR1 and CDR2 are SQVTM and ANQGSEA. CDR3 size: 15 residues. CDR3 protein: CSVRGSGSSYNEQFF. CDR3 DNA sequence: TGCAGCGTGAGGGGTAGCGGGTCCTCCTACAATGAGCAGTTCTTC.

The chain employs TRBV30 and TRBJ1-1; no reliable D call. The CDR3 consists of 13 residues. V was cut by 3 bases and J by 4 bases, with 12 bases left in between. CDR1 GTSNPN and CDR2 SVGIG come from the germline V gene (reference sequence). The CDR3: CAWSPERGTEAFF. DNA of the CDR3: TGTGCCTGGAGCCCTGAACGGGGCACTGAAGCTTTCTTT.

This clone occurred a few times. The chain is built from TRBV29-1 and TRBJ2-1; TRBD2 agrees at 7 bases. Germline V CDR1 and CDR2: SQVTM, ANQGSEA. The CDR3 sequence is 15 residues long. V was clipped by 0 bases and J by 12 bases; unmatched bases: 14. The CDR3 nucleotides read TGCAGCGTTGAAGATCCGCGGGAGCAAGCTGAGGTGCAGTTCTTC. This codes for CSVEDPREQAEVQFF.

The V gene is TRBV9, the J gene TRBJ2-7; a possible D gene is TRBD2 (5 bases). V shed 6 bases and J shed 6 bases, with 25 bases lying between them. CDR1 SGDLS and CDR2 YYNGEE come from the germline V gene. This CDR3 region has 16 residues. DNA for the CDR3: TGTGCCAGCACCCCGGCGGGTAGCCCGTACGATGGCGAGCAGTACTTC. Translating gives CASTPAGSPYDGEQYF.

The DNA of the CDR3 is TGTGCCAGCAGCTCGTCCTACTACAATGAGCAGTTCTTC. Translation gives CASSSSYYNEQFF. This rearrangement joins TRBV5-4 to TRBJ2-1; no firm D call. The CDR3 consists of 13 residues. Germline CDR1 is SGHNT and CDR2 is YYREEE (reference sequence). The V gene lost 3 bases and the J gene lost 3 bases, with 7 bases spanning the gap.

V usage is TRBV6-1 and J usage is TRBJ2-7; maybe TRBD1 (6 bases). The CDR3 has 14 amino acids. Deletions cut 6 bases from V and 2 bases from J, with 14 bases between. Germline CDR1 MNHNS, CDR2 SASEGT. CDR3 DNA sequence: TGTGCCAGCAGAATAACAGGGAACCCCTACGAGCAGTACTTC. Its translation: CASRITGNPYEQYF.

This clone was detected a few times. The chain is built from TRBV2 and TRBJ2-1; D is perhaps TRBD2 (5 bases). The CDR3 has 12 amino acids. From germline, CDR1 is SNHLY and CDR2 FYNNEI. V dropped 9 bases and J dropped 10 bases, with 16 bases sitting between them. CDR3 in amino acids: CASNGLAGEQFF. In DNA, the CDR3 is TGTGCCAGTAACGGACTTGCCGGGGAGCAGTTCTTC.

A few counts support this clone. The chain has TRBV28 and TRBJ2-7; no clear D gene. There are 13 residues in the CDR3. Germline V gene lookup returns CDR1 MDHEN and CDR2 SYDVKM. Trimming stripped 6 bases from V and 0 bases from J, with 9 bases between. The CDR3 region has the DNA TGTGCCAGCAGGCAGATGTCCTCCTACGAGCAGTACTTC. It codes for CASRQMSSYEQYF.

The chain couples TRBV19 to TRBJ2-1; D remains ambiguous. The CDR3 is made up of 12 amino acids. The V end lost 5 bases, the J end lost 8 bases, and 10 bases lay between the germline ends. Germline lookup yields CDR1 LNHDA and CDR2 SQIVND (reference sequence). The CDR3 nucleotides read TGTGCCAGTAGTCCGAGACTGTATGAGCAGTTCTTC. Translating gives CASSPRLYEQFF. Using reference TRBV19 and TRBJ2-1 for the parts outside the CDR3, the full variable domain is DGGITQSPKYLFRKEGQNVTLSCEQNLNHDAMYWYRQDPGQGLRLIYYSQIVNDFQKGDIAEGYSVSREKKESFPLTVTSAQKNPTAFYLCASSPRLYEQFFGPGTRLTVL.

This chain joins TRBV7-3 and TRBJ2-1; D is uncertain. The CDR3 is 14 residues long. Trimming stripped 6 bases from V and 1 base from J, with 10 bases between. The germline gives CDR1 SGHTA, CDR2 FQGTGA. The CDR3 nucleotides are TGTGCCAGCAGGCCCCCAGGATCCTACAATGAGCAGTTCTTC. It encodes CASRPPGSYNEQFF.

The genes are TRBV14 and TRBJ2-1; unclear D gene. Germline V CDR1 and CDR2: SGHDN, FVKESK. Trimming stripped 3 bases from V and 7 bases from J, with 13 bases between. CDR3 length equals 14 residues. The CDR3 DNA reads as TGTGCCAGCAGCCATTTGGCGGTCGGAAATGAGCAGTTCTTC. It codes for CASSHLAVGNEQFF.